The 6 T cell receptor beta chains given below trace back to one sample, sequenced in a study of T-cell memory formation after mild COVID-19. MiXCR, run by TCRdb on the 5' RACE reads, gives a single entry per CDR3 protein. In the table there are 360,000 or so distinct CDR3 sequences, under 30% of which are singletons. Sequences were obtained from PBMCs or a T cell subset sorted from them (not recorded which). The receptors stem from an adult woman who had mild COVID-19 (a few samples of this study predate the infection). Cell type and time point are not known.

This chain links TRBV11-1 with TRBJ2-7; D gene uncertain. Looked up from germline, CDR1 is SGHAT and CDR2 is FQDESV (reference sequence). V was cut by 2 bases and J by 2 bases, with 10 bases left in between. The CDR3 covers 14 residues. The CDR3 protein is CASSLRGETYEQYF. CDR3 nucleotide sequence: TGTGCCAGCAGCTTAAGAGGAGAAACCTACGAGCAGTACTTC.

The CDR3 coding sequence is TGCAGCGTGGCCGGGACAGGAAAAAACACTGAAGCTTTCTTT. Translated, it gives CSVAGTGKNTEAFF. The genes are TRBV29-1 and TRBJ1-1, with TRBD1 identical over 8 bases. The V segment lost 6 bases and the J segment 2 bases; nucleotides outside the gene matches: 8. This CDR3 is built from 14 residues. Germline assignment: CDR1 SQVTM and CDR2 ANQGSEA. Full variable domain (outside the CDR3, taken from reference TRBV29-1 and TRBJ1-1): SAVISQKPSRDICQRGTSLTIQCQVDSQVTMMFWYRQQPGQSLTLIATANQGSEATYESGFVIDKFPISRPNLTFSTLTVSNMSPEDSSIYLCSVAGTGKNTEAFFGQGTRLTVV.

The chain combines TRBV5-1 with TRBJ2-5; a weak D match, TRBD1 (7 bases). The germline gives CDR1 SGHRS, CDR2 YFSETQ. CDR3 length: 15 residues. V lost 0 bases and J lost 5, with 14 bases in between. The CDR3 nucleotides are TGCGCCAGCAGCTTGGGCCAGGGGGAGGTGGAGACCCAGTACTTC. Translated: CASSLGQGEVETQYF.

This clonotype was counted only a few times. This chain uses TRBV5-6 with TRBJ2-5, with TRBD2 matching over 7 bases. Trimming at V came to 6 bases and at J to 3 bases, leaving 11 bases not matched to a gene. Looked up from germline, CDR1 is SGHDT and CDR2 is YYEEEE. The CDR3 is 15 residues long. Here the CDR3 reads CASTPLRAGEETQYF. DNA for the CDR3: TGTGCCAGCACCCCCCTACGGGCGGGGGAAGAGACCCAGTACTTC.

The chain links TRBV18 to TRBJ2-7; tentatively, D is TRBD1 or TRBD2 (6 bases each). The CDR3 consists of 15 residues. V lost 3 bases, J lost 4 bases, and 16 bases lay in between. Per germline, CDR1 KGHSH and CDR2 LQKENI. CDR3 in amino acids: CASSPLEGVSYEQYF. The CDR3 nucleotides read TGTGCCAGCTCACCCCTGGAGGGGGTGTCTTACGAGCAGTACTTC.

The chain uses TRBV12-3 or TRBV12-4 and TRBJ2-1; TRBD1 matches at 8 bases. The CDR3 runs to 14 residues. After removal of 7 bases from V and 6 bases from J, the junction contained 8 bases not matched to a gene. In DNA form, the CDR3 reads TGTGCCAGCATCGTGGACAGGGCAGTCAATGAGCAGTTCTTC. This sequence encodes CASIVDRAVNEQFF.